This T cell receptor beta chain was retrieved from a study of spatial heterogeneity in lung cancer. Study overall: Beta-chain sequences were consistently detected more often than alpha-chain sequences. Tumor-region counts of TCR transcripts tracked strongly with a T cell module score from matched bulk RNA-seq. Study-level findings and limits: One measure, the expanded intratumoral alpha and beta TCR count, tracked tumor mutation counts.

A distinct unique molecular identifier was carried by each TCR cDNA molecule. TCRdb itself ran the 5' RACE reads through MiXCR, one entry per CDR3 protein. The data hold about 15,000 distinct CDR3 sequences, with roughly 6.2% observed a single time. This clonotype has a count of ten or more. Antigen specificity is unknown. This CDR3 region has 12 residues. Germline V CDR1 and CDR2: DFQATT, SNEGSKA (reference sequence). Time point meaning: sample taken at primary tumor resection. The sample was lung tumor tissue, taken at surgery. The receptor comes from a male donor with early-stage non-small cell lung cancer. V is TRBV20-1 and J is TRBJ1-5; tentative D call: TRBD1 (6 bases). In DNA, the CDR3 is TGCAGGGGGGCGGGGGTGAGGCAGCCCCAGCATTTT. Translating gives CRGAGVRQPQHF.